The T cell receptor (beta chain) described here comes from a study of response to subunit inactivated influenza vaccine. Study-level results: Authors suggested seasonal influenza vaccinations each recruit few new T cells.

The CDR3 spans 16 residues. CDR1 is SGHRS, CDR2 YFSETQ, per germline. The V gene lost 4 bases and the J gene lost 8 bases, with 22 bases spanning the gap. TCRdb independently ran MiXCR on the RT-PCR reads; one entry per CDR3 protein. The sample includes around 580,000 distinct CDR3 sequences, about 12% seen only once; the top ten take roughly 10%. There are a few counts of this clonotype. Its antigen is as yet unknown. V gene TRBV5-1 combines with J gene TRBJ2-1; D possibly uses TRBD1 or TRBD2 (5 bases each). This TCR came from a man aged 50 or older who received an inactivated influenza vaccine. The source material was PBMCs from blood, sampled on the day of vaccination. CDR3 coding DNA: TGCGCCAGCAGCGTGGGGGAGTTAGGCGGCCTTGATGAGCAGTTCTTC. Translation gives CASSVGELGGLDEQFF.